The rows below give T cell receptor beta chains drawn from one sample of a study of beta chain features in type 1 diabetes. Clones were read by immunoSEQ multiplex PCR, and TCRdb kept only the in-frame ones, dropping some. The sample lists about 290,000 clones, under 8.5% occurring once. Sequenced material: central memory CD4+ T cells from blood. These receptors were taken from a woman aged 18 to 35 in good health. CDR3s include the opening cysteine and the closing phenylalanine or tryptophan. The D gene is left open where the match is weak. The size of a clone is reported for some rows only, either as once, few or many, or as a class for expanded clones.

few,TRBD1,TRBJ2-5,TRBV4-3,CASSLKWTGGGTQYF,TGCGCCAGCAGCCTGAAATGGACAGGAGGCGGGACCCAGTACTTC
-,-,TRBJ2-6,TRBV30,CAWKGRVLSGANVLTF,TGTGCCTGGAAAGGACGGGTTCTTTCTGGGGCCAACGTCCTGACTTTC
few,-,TRBJ2-2,TRBV30,CAWSRNSGTGELFF,TGTGCCTGGAGTAGAAACAGTGGCACCGGGGAGCTGTTTTTT
few,-,TRBJ2-1,TRBV18,CASSPDLRGLEQFF,TGTGCCAGCTCACCCGACCTTAGGGGGTTAGAGCAGTTCTTC
few,-,TRBJ1-5,TRBV5-1,CASRREGNQPQHF,TGCGCCAGCAGAAGGGAAGGCAATCAGCCCCAGCATTTT
-,-,TRBJ1-1,TRBV25-1,CASSEGHTEAFF,TGTGCCAGCAGTGAAGGACACACTGAAGCTTTCTTT
few,-,TRBJ1-1,TRBV7-9,CASRITVTEAFF,TGTGCCAGCAGGATTACGGTGACTGAAGCTTTCTTT
few,-,TRBJ2-1,TRBV2,CASRTDRSFYNEQFF,TGTGCCAGCAGAACAGACAGAAGCTTCTACAATGAGCAGTTCTTC
few,-,TRBJ2-3,TRBV28,CASSLVSTDTQYF,TGTGCCAGCAGCCTTGTCAGCACAGATACGCAGTATTTT
few,-,TRBJ2-6,TRBV7-3,CASSSSGGSGANVLTF,TGTGCCAGCAGCTCCTCTGGGGGCTCTGGGGCCAACGTCCTGACTTTC
-,TRBD1,TRBJ2-1,TRBV7-2,CASSLVPGQVYNEQFF,TGTGCCAGCAGCTTAGTCCCGGGACAGGTCTACAATGAGCAGTTCTTC
few,-,TRBJ2-1,TRBV7-3,CASSLRFNEQFF,TGTGCCAGCAGCTTAAGGTTTAATGAGCAGTTCTTC
many,TRBD1,TRBJ2-2,TRBV19,CASSQGTANTGELFF,TGTGCCAGTAGTCAGGGGACAGCTAACACCGGGGAGCTGTTTTTT
medium-sized,-,TRBJ2-7,TRBV7-9,CASSLAGVDYEQYF,TGTGCCAGCAGCTTAGCGGGAGTGGACTACGAGCAGTACTTC
few,-,TRBJ1-2,TRBV19,CASTRPSYGYTF,TGTGCCAGTACCAGGCCCAGTTACGGCTACACCTTC
many,-,TRBJ1-6,TRBV5-4,CASGRTTDNSPLHF,TGTGCCAGCGGACGTACTACCGACAATTCACCCCTCCACTTT
-,-,TRBJ1-1,TRBV2,CASTGLPRGTEAFF,TGTGCCAGCACCGGACTCCCCCGTGGCACTGAAGCTTTCTTT
few,-,TRBJ2-1,TRBV5-4,CASKLGGGAVNEQFF,TGTGCCAGCAAGCTAGGAGGCGGGGCAGTAAATGAGCAGTTCTTC
-,TRBD1,TRBJ2-5,TRBV14,CASSQVQGGETQYF,TGTGCCAGCAGCCAGGTACAGGGGGGAGAGACCCAGTACTTC
few,TRBD2,TRBJ2-1,TRBV2,CASSNLPSGGYLYNEQFF,TGTGCCAGCAGTAACCTTCCATCCGGGGGGTATCTTTACAATGAGCAGTTCTTC
-,-,TRBJ1-2,TRBV10-3,CAISEPQLYGYTF,TGTGCCATCAGCGAGCCTCAGCTCTATGGCTACACCTTC
-,-,TRBJ2-1,TRBV10-3,CAISEAGSNEQFF,TGTGCCATCAGTGAGGCCGGAAGCAATGAGCAGTTCTTC
-,-,TRBJ2-3,TRBV7-3,CASRGDTDTQYF,TGTGCCAGCCGAGGGGACACAGATACGCAGTATTTT
few,TRBD1,TRBJ1-2,TRBV27,CASSRGTVAYGYTF,TGTGCCAGCAGTCGCGGGACAGTGGCCTATGGCTACACCTTC
few,-,TRBJ1-4,TRBV6-5,CASSSKTGGDEKLFF,TGTGCCAGCAGTTCGAAGACAGGTGGCGATGAAAAACTGTTTTTT
-,-,TRBJ2-1,TRBV7-9,CASSLGGSNNNEQFF,TGTGCCAGCAGCTTGGGAGGTAGTAATAACAATGAGCAGTTCTTC
-,TRBD1,TRBJ1-5,TRBV18,CASSQYQGQGSNQPQHF,TGTGCCAGCTCACAGTATCAGGGACAGGGAAGCAATCAGCCCCAGCATTTT
many,TRBD2,TRBJ2-7,TRBV10-3,CAISSGSPLSYEQYF,TGTGCCATCTCCAGCGGGAGCCCTCTCTCCTACGAGCAGTACTTC
-,-,TRBJ2-3,TRBV5-5,CASSSNTATDTQYF,TGTGCCAGCAGCTCTAACACAGCCACGGATACGCAGTATTTT
-,TRBD2,TRBJ2-3,TRBV5-6,CASSPSGSRNTQYF,TGTGCCAGCAGCCCTAGCGGGAGTCGGAATACGCAGTATTTT
many,TRBD1,TRBJ2-1,TRBV10-3,CAISDPRDRGDNEQFF,TGTGCCATCAGTGACCCACGGGACAGGGGCGACAATGAGCAGTTCTTC
many,-,TRBJ1-2,TRBV28,CASTPGANYGYTF,TGTGCCAGCACCCCGGGAGCTAACTATGGCTACACCTTC
few,-,TRBJ1-5,TRBV7-2,CASSSFLGVSNQPQHF,TGTGCCAGCAGCTCCTTTTTGGGGGTGAGCAATCAGCCCCAGCATTTT
few,-,TRBJ2-4,TRBV7-2,CASSPMTPTKNIQYF,TGTGCCAGCAGCCCGATGACCCCTACCAAAAACATTCAGTACTTC
many,-,TRBJ2-4,TRBV21-1,CASSNLSPRDRVESNIQYF,TGTGCCAGCAGCAACCTGAGTCCCCGGGACAGGGTAGAGTCCAACATTCAGTACTTC
-,-,TRBJ2-7,TRBV16,CASSPADRDEQYF,TGTGCCAGCAGTCCCGCGGACCGAGACGAGCAGTACTTC
-,-,TRBJ2-1,TRBV2,CASTEQSGPYNEQFF,TGTGCCAGCACAGAACAATCGGGCCCTTACAATGAGCAGTTCTTC
-,-,TRBJ1-6,TRBV2,CASKGASYNSPLHF,TGTGCCAGCAAGGGTGCCTCCTATAATTCACCCCTCCACTTT
-,-,TRBJ1-5,TRBV18,CASSPDAQPQHF,TGTGCCAGCTCACCGGACGCGCAGCCCCAGCATTTT
few,-,TRBJ1-5,TRBV29-1,CSVEVLAGDNQPQHF,TGCAGCGTTGAAGTATTGGCAGGGGACAATCAGCCCCAGCATTTT
-,TRBD1,TRBJ2-5,TRBV7-9,CASSLARGQGWRGETQYF,TGTGCCAGCAGCTTAGCACGGGGACAGGGGTGGCGCGGAGAGACCCAGTACTTC
few,-,TRBJ1-2,TRBV7-2,CASSFPQGYYGYTF,TGTGCCAGCAGCTTCCCCCAGGGGTACTATGGCTACACCTTC
few,-,TRBJ2-5,TRBV7-2,CASSLAGKETQYF,TGTGCCAGCAGCCTCGCGGGGAAGGAGACCCAGTACTTC
few,TRBD1,TRBJ2-6,TRBV7-8,CASRRTGSSGANVLTF,TGTGCCAGCAGAAGGACAGGGTCTTCTGGGGCCAACGTCCTGACTTTC
many,TRBD1,TRBJ1-6,TRBV28,CASSPPGQVGSPLHF,TGTGCCAGCAGTCCCCCGGGACAGGTCGGTTCACCCCTCCACTTT
few,-,TRBJ1-1,TRBV6-1,CASRGWTEGEAFF,TGTGCCAGCAGGGGATGGACGGAGGGGGAGGCTTTCTTT
few,TRBD1,TRBJ1-4,TRBV28,CASKGQVSRRKLFF,TGTGCCAGCAAAGGACAGGTTTCGAGAAGAAAACTGTTTTTT
few,TRBD1,TRBJ1-1,TRBV5-1,CASSTGQGGPDTEAFF,TGCGCCAGCAGCACAGGACAGGGGGGCCCCGACACTGAAGCTTTCTTT